This T cell receptor beta chain is from a study of glioma-infiltrating T cells. This clonotype was detected ten times or more. Its antigen remains unidentified. Study outcomes and limitations: Very few CDR3 sequences were shared between tissue and blood. Gliomas, especially low-grade, showed above-expected tissue-blood divergence; non-neoplastic patients showed below.

V was trimmed by 2 bases and J by 7 bases, leaving 6 bases between them. CDR3 length: 12 residues. Germline CDR1 and CDR2: SGHTA and FQGNSA. Amplification of TCR alpha and beta CDR3 regions from RNA used iRepertoire nested multiplex PCR. Each CDR3 protein is one row after TCRdb ran MiXCR on the multiplex PCR reads. The repertoire consists of about 130,000 distinct CDR3 sequences, with roughly 24% occurring once and the leading ten covering about 16%. The chain has TRBV7-2 and TRBJ2-1; the D is unclear. The sample consisted of glioma tissue, nonneoplastic brain tissue, or PBMCs (not recorded which). This sequence originates from a human donor with low-grade glioma or glioblastoma, undergoing nonglioma brain surgery, or in good health (not recorded which). The CDR3 loop is CASSLSRNEQFF. The CDR3 bases are TGTGCCAGCAGCTTAAGTAGGAATGAGCAGTTCTTC.